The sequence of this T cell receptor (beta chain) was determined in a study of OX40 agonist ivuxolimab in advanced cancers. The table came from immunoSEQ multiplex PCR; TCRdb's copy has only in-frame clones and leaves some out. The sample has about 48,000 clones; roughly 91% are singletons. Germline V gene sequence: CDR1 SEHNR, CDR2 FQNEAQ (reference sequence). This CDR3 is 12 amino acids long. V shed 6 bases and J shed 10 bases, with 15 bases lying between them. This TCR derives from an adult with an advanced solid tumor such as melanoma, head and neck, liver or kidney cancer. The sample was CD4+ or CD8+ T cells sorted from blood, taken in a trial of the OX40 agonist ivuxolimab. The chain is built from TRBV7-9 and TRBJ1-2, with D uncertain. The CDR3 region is CASSRTVIDYTF. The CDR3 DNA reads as TGTGCCAGCAGTCGAACAGTAATCGACTACACCTTC. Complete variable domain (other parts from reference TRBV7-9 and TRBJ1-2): DTGVSQNPRHKITKRGQNVTFRCDPISEHNRLYWYRQTLGQGPEFLTYFQNEAQLEKSRLLSDRFSAERPKGSFSTLEIQRTEQGDSAMYLCASSRTVIDYTFGSGTRLTVV.